The clone carrying this T cell receptor beta chain was counted ten times or more. What it binds is unknown. V was trimmed by 2 bases and J by 8 bases, leaving 7 bases between them. From germline, CDR1 is SGHTA and CDR2 FQGTGA. This CDR3 is 13 amino acids long. The sample originates from a study of breast tumors, draining lymph nodes, adjacent tissues. General observations from the study: Data only fit, rather than demonstrated, lymph node origin of most tumor T cells. Compared with basal-like, luminal-like tumors shared significantly more repertoire with nontumor tissue. Tumor repertoires ranked between lymph nodes and nontumor tissue in diversity, with V and J gene preferences. Data fit most tumor T cells coming from lymph node, expanding in tumor.

Samples came from axillary lymph nodes draining the breast cancer. One entry per CDR3 protein results from TCRdb running MiXCR on the multiplex PCR reads. The repertoire includes 120,000 or so distinct CDR3 sequences, about 20% of them detected once, and 3.5% to 4.5% sits in the top ten. This clonotype was obtained from a female donor with breast cancer. Some clones in this sample may be carry-over from other donors' samples. The sequenced sample was axillary lymph node tissue. The V call is TRBV7-3, the J call TRBJ1-6; D possibly corresponds to TRBD1 (5 bases). Here the CDR3 reads CASSLGTYSPLHF. The CDR3 DNA sequence: TGTGCCAGCAGCTTAGGGACGTATTCACCCCTCCACTTT. The full variable domain, rest sourced from reference TRBV7-3 and TRBJ1-6, is GAGVSQTPSNKVTEKGKYVELRCDPISGHTALYWYRQSLGQGPEFLIYFQGTGAADDSGLPNDRFFAVRPEGSVSTLKIQRTERGDSAVYLCASSLGTYSPLHFGNGTRLTVT.